The next 9 T cell receptor beta chains were all read from a single sample in a study of T cells in Graves' hyperthyroidism and ophthalmopathy. The source material, RNA transcripts, was used to amplify TCR beta CDR3 regions. During a first-round RT-PCR of the TCR CDR3, the HTBI primer set was used. A single record per CDR3 protein comes from TCRdb applying MiXCR to the multiplex PCR reads. Here the sample spans 500,000 to 700,000 distinct CDR3 sequences, approximately 15% being singletons. The sample was blood. The receptors stem from a woman between 18 and 29 years old with Graves' hyperthyroidism.

This clonotype was counted at least ten times. The CDR3: CASSQAWTASYEQYF. The CDR3 nucleotides read TGTGCCAGCAGCCAAGCCTGGACAGCCTCCTACGAGCAGTACTTC. This rearrangement joins TRBV4-2 to TRBJ2-7; TRBD1 might be the D (6 bases). This CDR3 has 15 amino acids. Germline CDR1 and CDR2: LGHNA and YNFKEQ. The V end was cut by 1 base, the J end by 0 bases, with 10 bases between.

Many counts were recorded for this clonotype. Written as DNA, the CDR3 is TGTGCCAGCAGTAACAGGGGGCCTAGCACCGGGGAGCTGTTTTTT. Residues: CASSNRGPSTGELFF. V gene TRBV27 combines with J gene TRBJ2-2; 9 nucleotides line up with TRBD1. V lost 5 bases to trimming and J lost 4 bases; unmatched junction nucleotides: 5. Germline assignment: CDR1 MNHEY and CDR2 SMNVEV (reference sequence). The CDR3 is 15 amino acids.

This sequence joins TRBV28 and TRBJ2-2; D ambiguous. The germline V gene encodes CDR1 MDHEN and CDR2 SYDVKM. V was cut by 6 bases and J by 5 bases, with 16 bases left in between. The CDR3 consists of 15 residues. CDR3 bases: TGTGCCAGCAGCGCCTTAGGCCCCGGGACCGGGGAGCTGTTTTTT. Amino acids: CASSALGPGTGELFF.

The chain uses TRBV7-9 and TRBJ1-2, with D unclear. CDR3 length equals 14 residues. The V gene's germline CDR1 is SEHNR and CDR2 FQNEAQ (reference sequence). V was trimmed by 0 bases and J by 6 bases, leaving 11 bases between them. CDR3 protein: CASSLAGRFDGYTF. The CDR3 nucleotides read TGTGCCAGCAGCTTAGCGGGCAGGTTCGATGGCTACACCTTC.

This clonotype has a handful of counts. The chain combines TRBV28 with TRBJ1-3; D gene uncertain. The ends were cut back, 1 base at V and 0 bases at J, with 4 bases in the middle. This CDR3 spans 14 amino acids. CDR1 MDHEN and CDR2 SYDVKM come from the germline V gene. The chain's CDR3 is CASSLFNSGNTIYF. The CDR3 DNA is TGTGCCAGCAGTTTATTCAACTCTGGAAACACCATATATTTT.

The chain links TRBV6-2 or TRBV6-3 to TRBJ2-7, with 7 bases aligning to TRBD2. The CDR3 has 14 residues. Germline lookup yields CDR1 MNHEY and CDR2 SVGEGT. The junction had 7 bases not matched to a gene; V was cut back by 1 base and J by 7 bases. CDR3 in amino acids: CASSYFGGGVEQYF. As DNA, the CDR3 is TGTGCCAGCAGTTACTTTGGGGGGGGGGTGGAGCAGTACTTC.

Comments on this clonotype: At one end, the junction sequence differs from germline, possibly due to a read error. The chain has TRBV12-3 or TRBV12-4 and TRBJ2-1; D might be TRBD1 or TRBD2, each matching 5 bases. This CDR3 region has 15 residues. The CDR3 DNA sequence: TGTGCCAGCAGTCACCGGGACGTATTCTACAATGAGCAGCTCTTC. Amino acids: CASSHRDVFYNEQLF.

This clonotype was picked up many times. The J gene is TRBJ2-7, the V gene TRBV6-1; 8 bases are shared with TRBD2. This CDR3 contains 15 residues. CDR1 is MNHNS and CDR2 is SASEGT in the germline V gene. V trimming: 7 bases; J trimming: 2 bases; junction bases outside the gene matches: 10. DNA of the CDR3: TGTGCCAGCATTCCTAGCGGGCTGAATCCCTACGAGCAGTACTTC. Translated: CASIPSGLNPYEQYF.

This clonotype has more than one count but fewer than ten. The V call is TRBV12-3 or TRBV12-4, the J call TRBJ2-2; possible D gene TRBD1, 6 bases. The CDR3 covers 16 residues. Trimming shortened V by 3 bases and J by 5 bases, and 16 bases separated the two germline ends. CDR3 residues: CASSFVPGRGTGELFF. DNA for the CDR3: TGTGCCAGCAGTTTCGTCCCGGGCAGGGGTACCGGGGAGCTGTTTTTT.